A selection of T cell receptor beta chains follows, all from one sample in a study of cytomegalovirus exposure and HLA in healthy donors. Sequencing used immunoSEQ multiplex PCR; TCRdb keeps in-frame clones, though not all of them. Here the sample spans hundreds of thousands of clones, around 87% being singletons. Specimen: PBMCs. The receptors were gathered from a woman under 40 in good health and CMV-seropositive. Each CDR3 is given with its conserved first and last residue. The D gene is left open where the match is weak. Clone size is not always given. Where it is, it says once, few, many or a class for expanded clones.

abundance: NA
d_gene: NA
v_gene: TRBV27
j_gene: TRBJ2-7
CDR3aa: CASSLTSSFEQYF
CDR3nt: TGTGCCAGCAGTTTAACTAGCTCTTTCGAGCAGTACTTC

abundance: NA
d_gene: TRBD1
v_gene: TRBV19
j_gene: TRBJ1-4
CDR3aa: CASSTRDRGGLGDEKLFF
CDR3nt: TGTGCCAGTAGCACGAGAGACAGGGGCGGTTTAGGTGATGAAAAACTGTTTTTT

abundance: once
d_gene: NA
v_gene: TRBV15
j_gene: TRBJ1-1
CDR3aa: CATSRDRRKPNTEAFF
CDR3nt: TGTGCCACCAGCAGAGACAGAAGAAAACCGAACACTGAAGCTTTCTTT

abundance: NA
d_gene: TRBD1
v_gene: TRBV27
j_gene: TRBJ2-3
CDR3aa: CASSLLLTGADTQYF
CDR3nt: TGTGCCAGCAGTTTATTATTGACAGGGGCAGATACGCAGTATTTT

abundance: NA
d_gene: TRBD2
v_gene: TRBV25-1
j_gene: TRBJ2-4
CDR3aa: CASSEPGGPINIQYF
CDR3nt: TGTGCCAGCAGTGAACCGGGAGGGCCTATAAACATTCAGTACTTC

abundance: NA
d_gene: NA
v_gene: TRBV20-1
j_gene: TRBJ2-3
CDR3aa: CSAGHPDTQYF
CDR3nt: TGCAGTGCGGGCCATCCAGATACGCAGTATTTT

abundance: few
d_gene: NA
v_gene: TRBV5-1
j_gene: TRBJ1-2
CDR3aa: CASTTSGVDNYGYTF
CDR3nt: TGCGCCAGCACAACGTCAGGGGTGGATAACTATGGCTACACCTTC

abundance: NA
d_gene: NA
v_gene: TRBV28
j_gene: TRBJ1-1
CDR3aa: CASSLTAFNTEAFF
CDR3nt: TGTGCCAGCAGTTTGACAGCTTTCAACACTGAAGCTTTCTTT

abundance: NA
d_gene: TRBD1
v_gene: TRBV9
j_gene: TRBJ1-5
CDR3aa: CASSPGTGEYQPQHF
CDR3nt: TGTGCCAGCAGCCCAGGGACAGGGGAGTATCAGCCCCAGCATTTT

abundance: NA
d_gene: NA
v_gene: TRBV28
j_gene: TRBJ2-7
CDR3aa: CASSGASEAYEQYF
CDR3nt: TGTGCCAGCAGTGGGGCTAGCGAGGCCTACGAGCAGTACTTC

abundance: NA
d_gene: NA
v_gene: TRBV20-1
j_gene: TRBJ2-5
CDR3aa: CSAAGGETQYF
CDR3nt: TGCAGTGCCGCAGGAGGAGAGACCCAGTACTTC

abundance: NA
d_gene: NA
v_gene: TRBV7-6
j_gene: TRBJ1-2
CDR3aa: CASSLFGGDNGYTF
CDR3nt: TGTGCCAGCAGCTTATTCGGGGGGGACAATGGCTACACCTTC

abundance: NA
d_gene: NA
v_gene: TRBV5-1
j_gene: TRBJ2-2
CDR3aa: CASSFYLLSGELFF
CDR3nt: TGCGCCAGCAGCTTTTATTTACTCTCCGGGGAGCTGTTTTTT

abundance: NA
d_gene: TRBD2
v_gene: TRBV7-8
j_gene: TRBJ2-1
CDR3aa: CASSPLAGVFHEQFF
CDR3nt: TGTGCCAGCAGCCCTCTAGCGGGAGTTTTCCATGAGCAGTTCTTC

abundance: NA
d_gene: TRBD2
v_gene: TRBV5-6
j_gene: TRBJ2-1
CDR3aa: CASSLELLADSYNEQFF
CDR3nt: TGTGCCAGCAGCTTGGAGCTCCTAGCGGACTCCTACAATGAGCAGTTCTTC